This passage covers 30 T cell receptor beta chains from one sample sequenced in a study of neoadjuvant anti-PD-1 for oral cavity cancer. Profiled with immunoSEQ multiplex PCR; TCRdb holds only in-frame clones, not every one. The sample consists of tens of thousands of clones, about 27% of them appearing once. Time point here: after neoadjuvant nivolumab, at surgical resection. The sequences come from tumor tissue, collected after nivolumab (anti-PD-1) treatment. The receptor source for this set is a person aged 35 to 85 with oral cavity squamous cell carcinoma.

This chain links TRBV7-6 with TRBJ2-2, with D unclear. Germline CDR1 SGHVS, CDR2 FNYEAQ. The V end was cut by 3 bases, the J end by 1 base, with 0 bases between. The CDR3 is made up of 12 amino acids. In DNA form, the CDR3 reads TGTGCCAGCAGCTTGAACACCGGGGAGCTGTTTTTT. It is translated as CASSLNTGELFF.

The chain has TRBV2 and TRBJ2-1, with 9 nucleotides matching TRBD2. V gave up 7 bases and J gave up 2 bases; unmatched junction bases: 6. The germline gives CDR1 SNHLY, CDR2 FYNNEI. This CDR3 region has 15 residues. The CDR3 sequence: CASISIAGAYNEQFF. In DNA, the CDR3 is TGTGCCAGCATCTCAATAGCGGGAGCCTACAATGAGCAGTTCTTC.

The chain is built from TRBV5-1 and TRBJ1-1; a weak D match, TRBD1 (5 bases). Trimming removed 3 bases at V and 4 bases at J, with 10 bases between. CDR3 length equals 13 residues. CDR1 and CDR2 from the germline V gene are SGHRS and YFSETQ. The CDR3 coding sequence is TGCGCCAGCAGCTCTCGTAGGGGCACTGAAGCTTTCTTT. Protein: CASSSRRGTEAFF.

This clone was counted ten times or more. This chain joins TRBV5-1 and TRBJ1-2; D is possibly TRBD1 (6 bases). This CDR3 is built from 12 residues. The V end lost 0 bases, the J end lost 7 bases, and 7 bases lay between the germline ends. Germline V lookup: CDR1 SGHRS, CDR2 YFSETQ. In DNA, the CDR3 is TGCGCCAGCAGCTTGGAGACAGGTGGCTACACCTTC. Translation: CASSLETGGYTF.

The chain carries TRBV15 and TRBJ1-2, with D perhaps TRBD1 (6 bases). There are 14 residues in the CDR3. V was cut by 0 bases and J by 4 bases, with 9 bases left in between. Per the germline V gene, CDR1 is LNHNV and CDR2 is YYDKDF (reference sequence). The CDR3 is CATSRDRDTYGYTF. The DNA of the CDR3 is TGTGCCACCAGCAGAGATCGGGACACCTATGGCTACACCTTC.

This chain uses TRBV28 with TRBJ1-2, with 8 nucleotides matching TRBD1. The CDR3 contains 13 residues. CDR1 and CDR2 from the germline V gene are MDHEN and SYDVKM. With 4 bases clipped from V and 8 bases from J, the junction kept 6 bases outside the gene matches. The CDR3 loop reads CASSSHRGTGYTF. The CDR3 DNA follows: TGTGCCAGCAGTTCTCACAGGGGGACGGGCTACACCTTC.

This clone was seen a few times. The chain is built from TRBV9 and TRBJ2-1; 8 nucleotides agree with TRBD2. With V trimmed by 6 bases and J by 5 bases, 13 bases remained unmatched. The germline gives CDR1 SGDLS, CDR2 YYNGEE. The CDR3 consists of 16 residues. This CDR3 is CASIPSTGLDHNEQFF. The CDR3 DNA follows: TGTGCCAGCATACCGTCCACGGGACTAGATCACAATGAGCAGTTCTTC.

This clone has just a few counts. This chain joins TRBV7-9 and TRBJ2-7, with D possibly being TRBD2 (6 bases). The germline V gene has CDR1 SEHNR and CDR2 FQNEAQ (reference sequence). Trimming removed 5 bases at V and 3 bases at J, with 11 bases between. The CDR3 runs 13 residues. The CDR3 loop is CASSPPGVYEQYF. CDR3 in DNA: TGTGCCAGCAGCCCACCGGGGGTCTACGAGCAGTACTTC.

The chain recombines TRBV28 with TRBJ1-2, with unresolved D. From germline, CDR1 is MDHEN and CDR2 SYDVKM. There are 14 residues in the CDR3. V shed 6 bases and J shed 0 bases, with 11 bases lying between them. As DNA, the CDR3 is TGTGCCAGCAGACCCACGGTAGCTAACTATGGCTACACCTTC. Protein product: CASRPTVANYGYTF.

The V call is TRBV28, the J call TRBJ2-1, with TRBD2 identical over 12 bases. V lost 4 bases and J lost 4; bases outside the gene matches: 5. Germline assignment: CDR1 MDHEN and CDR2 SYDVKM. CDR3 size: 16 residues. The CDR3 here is CASSSPGTSGYNEQFF. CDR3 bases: TGTGCCAGCAGTTCCCCCGGGACTAGCGGGTACAATGAGCAGTTCTTC.

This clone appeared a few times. CDR3 bases: TGTGCCATCAGTGATGGCGTGGGCAATGAGCAGTTCTTC. Translated, it gives CAISDGVGNEQFF. The rearrangement joins TRBV10-3 to TRBJ2-1; D remains unclear. CDR1 ENHRY and CDR2 SYGVKD come from the germline V gene. V was shortened by 3 bases and J by 6 bases, with 9 bases between the two germline ends. The CDR3 extends over 13 amino acids.

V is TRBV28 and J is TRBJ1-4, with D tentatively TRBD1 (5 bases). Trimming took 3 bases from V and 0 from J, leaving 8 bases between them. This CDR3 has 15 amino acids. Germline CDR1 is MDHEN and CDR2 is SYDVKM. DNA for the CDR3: TGTGCCAGCAGTTTCCAGGGATCAACTAATGAAAAACTGTTTTTT. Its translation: CASSFQGSTNEKLFF.

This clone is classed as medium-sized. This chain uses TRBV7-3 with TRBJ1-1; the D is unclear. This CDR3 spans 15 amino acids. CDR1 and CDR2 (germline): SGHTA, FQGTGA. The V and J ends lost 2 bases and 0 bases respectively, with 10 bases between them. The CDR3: CASSLGRGMNTEAFF. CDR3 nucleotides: TGTGCCAGCAGCTTAGGGCGAGGTATGAACACTGAAGCTTTCTTT.

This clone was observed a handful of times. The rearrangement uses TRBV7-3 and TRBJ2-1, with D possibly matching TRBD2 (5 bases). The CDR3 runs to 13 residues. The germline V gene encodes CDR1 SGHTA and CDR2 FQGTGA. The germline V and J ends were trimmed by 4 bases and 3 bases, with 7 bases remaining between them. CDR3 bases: TGTGCCAGCAGCTCAACTAGCTACAATGAGCAGTTCTTC. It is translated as CASSSTSYNEQFF.

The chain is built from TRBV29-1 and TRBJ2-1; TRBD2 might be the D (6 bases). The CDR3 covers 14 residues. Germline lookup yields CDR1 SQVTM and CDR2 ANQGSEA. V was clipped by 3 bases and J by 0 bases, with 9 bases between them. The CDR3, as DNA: TGCAGCGTTGATCTAGCGAGCTCCTACAATGAGCAGTTCTTC. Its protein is CSVDLASSYNEQFF.

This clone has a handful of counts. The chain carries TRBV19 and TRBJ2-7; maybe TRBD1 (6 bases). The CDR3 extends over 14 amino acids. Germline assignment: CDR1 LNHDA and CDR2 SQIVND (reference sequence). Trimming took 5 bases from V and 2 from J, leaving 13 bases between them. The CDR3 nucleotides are TGTGCCAGTAGTGCCCGACAGGCTCCCTACGAGCAGTACTTC. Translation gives CASSARQAPYEQYF.

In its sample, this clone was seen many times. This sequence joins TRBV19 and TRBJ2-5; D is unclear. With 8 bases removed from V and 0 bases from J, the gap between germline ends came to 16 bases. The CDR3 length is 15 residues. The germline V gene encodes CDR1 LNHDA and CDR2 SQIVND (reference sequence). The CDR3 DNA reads TGTGCCAGTCACATCGGGCCCCCGTACCAAGAGACCCAGTACTTC. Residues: CASHIGPPYQETQYF.

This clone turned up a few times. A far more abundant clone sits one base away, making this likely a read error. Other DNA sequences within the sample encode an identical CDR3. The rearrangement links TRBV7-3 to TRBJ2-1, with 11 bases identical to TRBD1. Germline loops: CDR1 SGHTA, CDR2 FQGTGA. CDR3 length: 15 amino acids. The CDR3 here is CASSTTGQGGDEQFF. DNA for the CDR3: TGCGCCAGCAGCACTACGGGACAGGGGGGCGATGAGCAGTTCTTC. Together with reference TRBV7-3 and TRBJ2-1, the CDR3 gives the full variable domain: GAGVSQTPSNKVTEKGKYVELRCDPISGHTALYWYRQSLGQGPEFLIYFQGTGAADDSGLPNDRFFAVRPEGSVSTLKIQRTERGDSAVYLCASSTTGQGGDEQFFGPGTRLTVL.

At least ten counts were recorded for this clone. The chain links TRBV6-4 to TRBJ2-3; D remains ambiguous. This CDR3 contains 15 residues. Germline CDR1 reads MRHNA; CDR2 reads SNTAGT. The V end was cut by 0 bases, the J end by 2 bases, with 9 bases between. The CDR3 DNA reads TGTGCCAGCAGTGACTCCACCGACCCCACAGATACGCAGTATTTT. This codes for CASSDSTDPTDTQYF.

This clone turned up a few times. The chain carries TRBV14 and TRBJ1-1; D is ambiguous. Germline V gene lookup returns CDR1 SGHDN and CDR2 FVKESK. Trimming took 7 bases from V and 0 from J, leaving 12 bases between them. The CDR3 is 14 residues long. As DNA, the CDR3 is TGTGCCAGCAATGGGATTAATTTGAACACTGAAGCTTTCTTT. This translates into CASNGINLNTEAFF.

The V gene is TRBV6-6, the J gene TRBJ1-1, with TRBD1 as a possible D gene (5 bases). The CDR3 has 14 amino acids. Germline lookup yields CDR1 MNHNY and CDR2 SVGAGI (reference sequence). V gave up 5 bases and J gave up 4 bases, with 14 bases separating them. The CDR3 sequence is CASSLGPGGTEAFF. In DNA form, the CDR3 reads TGTGCCAGCAGTCTGGGACCCGGGGGCACTGAAGCTTTCTTT.

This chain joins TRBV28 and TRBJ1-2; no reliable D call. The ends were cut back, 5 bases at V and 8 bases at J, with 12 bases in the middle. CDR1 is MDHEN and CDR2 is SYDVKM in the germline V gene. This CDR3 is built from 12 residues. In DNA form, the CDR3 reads TGTGCCAGCAGTGCGACATGGGGAGGCTACACCTTC. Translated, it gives CASSATWGGYTF.

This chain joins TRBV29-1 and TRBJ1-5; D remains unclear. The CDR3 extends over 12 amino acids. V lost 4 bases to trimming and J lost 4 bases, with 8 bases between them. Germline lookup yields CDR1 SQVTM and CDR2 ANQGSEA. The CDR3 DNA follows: TGCAGCGTTGCATCCGGGAATCAGCCCCAGCATTTT. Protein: CSVASGNQPQHF.

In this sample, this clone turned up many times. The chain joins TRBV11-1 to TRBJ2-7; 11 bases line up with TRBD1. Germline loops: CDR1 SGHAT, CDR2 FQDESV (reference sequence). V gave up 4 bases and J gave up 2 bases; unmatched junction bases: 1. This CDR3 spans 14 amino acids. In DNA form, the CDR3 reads TGTGCCAGCAGCTGGGGACAGGGGGCCTACGAGCAGTACTTC. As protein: CASSWGQGAYEQYF.

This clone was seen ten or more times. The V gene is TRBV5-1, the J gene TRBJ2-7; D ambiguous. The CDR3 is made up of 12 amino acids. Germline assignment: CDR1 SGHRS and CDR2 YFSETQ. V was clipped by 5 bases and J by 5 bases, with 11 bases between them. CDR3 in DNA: TGCGCCAGCAGGGCAACACCCCACGAGCAGTACTTC. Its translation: CASRATPHEQYF.

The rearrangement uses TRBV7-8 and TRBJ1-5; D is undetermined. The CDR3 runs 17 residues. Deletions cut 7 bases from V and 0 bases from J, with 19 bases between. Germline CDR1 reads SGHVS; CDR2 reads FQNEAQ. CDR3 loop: CASMATYTYYSNQPQHF. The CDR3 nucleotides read TGTGCCAGCATGGCGACATACACCTACTATAGCAATCAGCCCCAGCATTTT. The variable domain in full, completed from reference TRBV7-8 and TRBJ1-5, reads GAGVSQSPRYKVAKRGQDVALRCDPISGHVSLFWYQQALGQGPEFLTYFQNEAQLDKSGLPSDRFFAERPEGSVSTLKIQRTQQEDSAVYLCASMATYTYYSNQPQHFGDGTRLSIL.

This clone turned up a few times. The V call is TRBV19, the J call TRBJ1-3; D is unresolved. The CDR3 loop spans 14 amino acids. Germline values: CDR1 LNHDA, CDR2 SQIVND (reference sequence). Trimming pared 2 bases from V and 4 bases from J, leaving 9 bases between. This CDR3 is CASSILRAGNTIYF. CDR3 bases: TGTGCCAGTAGTATACTGCGGGCCGGAAACACCATATATTTT.

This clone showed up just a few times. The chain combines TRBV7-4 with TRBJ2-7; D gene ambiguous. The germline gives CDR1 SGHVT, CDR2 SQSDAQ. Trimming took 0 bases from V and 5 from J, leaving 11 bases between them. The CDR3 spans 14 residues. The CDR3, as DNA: TGTGCCAGCAGCTTAGCGCTTGTGGGAAACGAGCAGTACTTC. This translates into CASSLALVGNEQYF.

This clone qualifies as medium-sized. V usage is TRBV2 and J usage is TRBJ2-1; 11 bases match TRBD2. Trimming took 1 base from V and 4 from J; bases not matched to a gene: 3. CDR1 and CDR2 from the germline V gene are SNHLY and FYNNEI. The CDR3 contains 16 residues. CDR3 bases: TGTGCCAGCAGTGAAGGCTCTAGCGGGAGGTACAATGAGCAGTTCTTC. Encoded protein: CASSEGSSGRYNEQFF.

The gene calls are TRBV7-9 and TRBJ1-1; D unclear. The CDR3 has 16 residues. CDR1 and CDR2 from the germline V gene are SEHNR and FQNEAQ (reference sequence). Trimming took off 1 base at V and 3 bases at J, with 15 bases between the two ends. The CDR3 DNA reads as TGTGCCAGCAGCTTAGATATCCGGGTAGGCGACACTGAAGCTTTCTTT. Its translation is CASSLDIRVGDTEAFF.